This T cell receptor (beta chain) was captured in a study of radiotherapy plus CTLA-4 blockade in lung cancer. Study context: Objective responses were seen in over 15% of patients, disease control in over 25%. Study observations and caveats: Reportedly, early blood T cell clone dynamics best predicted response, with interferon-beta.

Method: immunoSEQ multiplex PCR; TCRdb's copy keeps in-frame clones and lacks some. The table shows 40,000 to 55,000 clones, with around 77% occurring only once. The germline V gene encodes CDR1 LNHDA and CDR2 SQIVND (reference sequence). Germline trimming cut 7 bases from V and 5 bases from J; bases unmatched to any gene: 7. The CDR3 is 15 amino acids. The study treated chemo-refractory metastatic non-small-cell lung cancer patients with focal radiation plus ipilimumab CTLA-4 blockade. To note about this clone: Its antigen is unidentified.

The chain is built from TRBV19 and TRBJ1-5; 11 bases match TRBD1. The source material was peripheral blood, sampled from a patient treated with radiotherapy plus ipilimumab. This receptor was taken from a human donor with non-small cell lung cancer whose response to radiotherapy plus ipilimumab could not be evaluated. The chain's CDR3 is CASNSRDRGYQPQHF. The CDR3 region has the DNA TGTGCCAGTAACTCCCGGGACAGGGGGTATCAGCCCCAGCATTTT.